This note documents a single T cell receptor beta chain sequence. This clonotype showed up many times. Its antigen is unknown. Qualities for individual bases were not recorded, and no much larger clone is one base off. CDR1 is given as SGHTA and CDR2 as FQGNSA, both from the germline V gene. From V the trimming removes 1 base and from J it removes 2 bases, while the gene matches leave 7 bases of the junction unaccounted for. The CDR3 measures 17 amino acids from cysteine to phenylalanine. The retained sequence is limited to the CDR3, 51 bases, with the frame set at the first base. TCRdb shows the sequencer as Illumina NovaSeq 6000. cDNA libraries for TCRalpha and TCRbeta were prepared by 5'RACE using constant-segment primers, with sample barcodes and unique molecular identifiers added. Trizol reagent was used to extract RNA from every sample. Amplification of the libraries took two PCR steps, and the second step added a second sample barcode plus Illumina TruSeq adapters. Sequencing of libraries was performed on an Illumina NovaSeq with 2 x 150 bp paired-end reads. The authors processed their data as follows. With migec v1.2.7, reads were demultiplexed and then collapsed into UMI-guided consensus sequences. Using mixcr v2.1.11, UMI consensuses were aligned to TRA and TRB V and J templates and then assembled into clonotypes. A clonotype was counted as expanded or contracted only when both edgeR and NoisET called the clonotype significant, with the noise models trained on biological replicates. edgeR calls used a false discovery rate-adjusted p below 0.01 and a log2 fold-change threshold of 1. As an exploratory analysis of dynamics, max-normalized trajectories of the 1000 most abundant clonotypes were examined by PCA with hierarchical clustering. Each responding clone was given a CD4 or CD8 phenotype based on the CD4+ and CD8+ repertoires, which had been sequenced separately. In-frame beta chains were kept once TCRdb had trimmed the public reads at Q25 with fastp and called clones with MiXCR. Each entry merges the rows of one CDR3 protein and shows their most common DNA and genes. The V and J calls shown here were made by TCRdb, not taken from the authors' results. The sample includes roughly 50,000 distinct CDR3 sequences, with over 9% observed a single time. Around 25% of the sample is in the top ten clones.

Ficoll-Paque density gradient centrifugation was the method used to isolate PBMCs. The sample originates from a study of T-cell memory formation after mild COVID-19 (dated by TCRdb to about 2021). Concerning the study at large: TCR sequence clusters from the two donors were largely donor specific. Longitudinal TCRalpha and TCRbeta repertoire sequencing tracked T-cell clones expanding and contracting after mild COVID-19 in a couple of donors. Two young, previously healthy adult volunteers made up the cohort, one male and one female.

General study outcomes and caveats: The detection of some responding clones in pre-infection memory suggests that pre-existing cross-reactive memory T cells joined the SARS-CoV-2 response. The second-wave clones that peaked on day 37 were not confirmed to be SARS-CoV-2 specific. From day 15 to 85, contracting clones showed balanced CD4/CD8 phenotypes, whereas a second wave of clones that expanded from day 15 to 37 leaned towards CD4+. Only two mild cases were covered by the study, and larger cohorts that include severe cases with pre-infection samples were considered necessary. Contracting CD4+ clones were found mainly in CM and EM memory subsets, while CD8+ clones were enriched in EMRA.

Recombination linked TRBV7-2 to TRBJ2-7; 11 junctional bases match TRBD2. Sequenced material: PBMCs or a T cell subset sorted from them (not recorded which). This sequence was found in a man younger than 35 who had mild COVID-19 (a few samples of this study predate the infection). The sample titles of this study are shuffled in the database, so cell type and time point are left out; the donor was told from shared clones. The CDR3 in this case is CASSLGLGLAATYEQYF. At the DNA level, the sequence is TGTGCCAGCAGCTTAGGGCTGGGACTAGCGGCTACCTACGAGCAGTACTTC.